Presented here are 30 T cell receptor beta chains from one specimen sequenced in a study of vaccination and CD4 T cells after COVID-19. Time point specified: late sampling 161 to 241 days after vaccination in a few convalescent patients. Treatment reported: roughly ten-day PBMC culture with coronavirus spike peptide pools or control peptides (ViraFEST assay). No antigen is known for these receptors. The Oncomine TCR Beta short-read assay was applied to DNA of cultured CD4+ T cells. TCRdb fed the PCR reads into MiXCR, producing one record per CDR3 protein. The table shows about 25,000 distinct CDR3 sequences, with roughly 31% occurring only once. The sample was CD4+ T cells from blood, cultured in vitro, taken about 7 months after SARS-CoV-2 vaccination. The receptor set was obtained from a human donor who had recovered from COVID-19.

The V call is TRBV6-1, the J call TRBJ2-3; 9 bases are a match to TRBD2. The CDR3 totals 15 residues. V was clipped by 6 bases and J by 3 bases; unmatched bases: 7. CDR1 and CDR2 (germline): MNHNS, SASEGT. The CDR3 bases are TGTGCCAGCAGAACGACTAGCGGTCGGACAGATACGCAGTATTTT. This translates into CASRTTSGRTDTQYF.

V is TRBV6-4 and J is TRBJ2-2; D may match TRBD1 or TRBD2 (5 bases each). The germline V gene has CDR1 MRHNA and CDR2 SNTAGT. CDR3 length: 13 residues. Trimming took 6 bases from V and 4 from J, leaving 9 bases between them. The chain's CDR3 is CASSRGGTGELFF. In DNA, the CDR3 is TGTGCCAGCAGCCGTGGGGGCACCGGGGAGCTGTTTTTT.

The V and J genes are TRBV7-2 and TRBJ2-3; 10 nucleotides agree with TRBD2. The CDR3 has 16 amino acids. The V segment lost 1 base and the J segment 4 bases; nucleotides outside the gene matches: 5. Germline values: CDR1 SGHTA, CDR2 FQGNSA. The CDR3 sequence is CASSLGPLAGADTQYF. The CDR3 DNA is TGTGCCAGCAGCTTAGGCCCGCTAGCGGGAGCAGATACGCAGTATTTT.

The rearrangement joins TRBV6-5 to TRBJ1-6; no firm D call. Germline V gene sequence: CDR1 MNHEY, CDR2 SVGAGI. The V end was cut by 4 bases, the J end by 16 bases, with 14 bases between. The CDR3 covers 12 residues. CDR3 amino acids: CASSSPPGSLHF. Written as DNA, the CDR3 is TGTGCCAGCAGTTCGCCGCCGGGATCTCTCCACTTT.

This clonotype was counted between two and nine times. Here the CDR3 DNA reads TGTGCCAGCAGTTCCCACAGCCATAGGGCTTTCTTT. Amino acids: CASSSHSHRAFF. V gene TRBV6-5 combines with J gene TRBJ1-1; D gene uncertain. V was cut by 4 bases and J by 11 bases, with 14 bases left in between. In germline, CDR1 is MNHEY, CDR2 SVGAGI. This CDR3 spans 12 amino acids.

The chain combines TRBV11-1 with TRBJ2-4, with a weak D call TRBD2 (5 bases). CDR3 size: 14 residues. Germline CDR1 and CDR2: SGHAT and FQDESV (reference sequence). The germline V and J ends were trimmed by 3 bases and 5 bases, with 11 bases remaining between them. The CDR3: CASSLTNQQNIQYF. The CDR3 region has the DNA TGTGCCAGCAGCTTGACTAACCAACAAAACATTCAGTACTTC.

This clonotype was seen only a few times. V and J are TRBV6-1 and TRBJ1-5, with TRBD1 matching over 8 bases. The CDR3 covers 15 residues. V lost 5 bases, J lost 1 base, and 4 bases stayed unmatched. Germline V gene data show CDR1 as MNHNS and CDR2 as SASEGT. The CDR3 spells CASSPDRVSNQPQHF. In DNA, the CDR3 is TGTGCCAGCAGTCCGGACAGGGTAAGCAATCAGCCCCAGCATTTT.

The chain couples TRBV7-3 to TRBJ2-1; weak D call: TRBD2 (5 bases). This CDR3 spans 15 amino acids. V was trimmed by 5 bases and J by 4 bases, leaving 15 bases between them. CDR1 and CDR2 (germline): SGHTA, FQGTGA. CDR3 sequence (DNA): TGTGCCAGCAGCAAACGGGATGCGGTTTACAATGAGCAGTTCTTC. It specifies CASSKRDAVYNEQFF.

The chain recombines TRBV15 with TRBJ2-1, with 16 bases that match TRBD2. The CDR3 extends over 21 amino acids. In germline, CDR1 is LNHNV, CDR2 YYDKDF (reference sequence). With V trimmed by 6 bases and J by 1 base, 15 bases remained unmatched. Here the CDR3 DNA reads TGTGCCACCAGGAACCGAATTTGGGGACTAGCGGGAGGGCTTTCCTACAATGAGCAGTTCTTC. Its translation: CATRNRIWGLAGGLSYNEQFF.

This clonotype has more than one count but fewer than ten. The CDR3 is CASSGRRGRVETQYF. CDR3 nucleotides: TGTGCCAGTAGTGGTCGTAGAGGTAGAGTAGAGACCCAGTACTTC. The chain links TRBV19 to TRBJ2-5; D unclear. Trimming took 5 bases from V and 4 from J, leaving 17 bases between them. The CDR3 runs to 15 residues. CDR1 and CDR2 from the germline V gene are LNHDA and SQIVND (reference sequence).

This clonotype occurred a few times. This chain uses TRBV24-1 with TRBJ2-5; D ambiguous. This CDR3 is built from 14 residues. Trimming shortened V by 0 bases and J by 3 bases, and 7 bases separated the two germline ends. Germline CDR1 KGHDR, CDR2 SFDVKD. CDR3 bases: TGTGCCACCAGTGATTTGTACCAGGAAGAGACCCAGTACTTC. This gives the protein CATSDLYQEETQYF.

This clonotype was recorded a few times. The gene calls are TRBV7-2 and TRBJ2-1; no definite D call. Per the germline V gene, CDR1 is SGHTA and CDR2 is FQGNSA. Trimming cost V 3 bases and J 9 bases, with 6 bases left between them. CDR3 size: 11 residues. CDR3 sequence: CASSFGGEQFF. Written as DNA, the CDR3 is TGTGCCAGCAGCTTTGGCGGTGAGCAGTTCTTC.

The chain employs TRBV18 and TRBJ1-2, with TRBD1 matching over 8 bases. Germline CDR1 KGHSH, CDR2 LQKENI. V shed 2 bases and J 3 bases; nucleotides not matched to a gene: 2. This CDR3 region has 14 residues. CDR3 nucleotide sequence: TGTGCCAGCTCACCATCGACAGGGGACTATGGCTACACCTTC. Its translation is CASSPSTGDYGYTF.

This clonotype was observed a few times. The chain has TRBV24-1 and TRBJ2-1; D may be TRBD2 (5 bases). The germline V gene encodes CDR1 KGHDR and CDR2 SFDVKD. The V end lost 4 bases, the J end lost 8 bases, and 11 bases lay between the germline ends. The CDR3 has 13 amino acids. The CDR3 spells CATSDGIEDEQFF. In DNA, the CDR3 is TGTGCCACCAGTGACGGGATTGAAGATGAGCAGTTCTTC.

In DNA, the CDR3 is TGCAGTGCTAGAGATCCTGGCCAGCCCCAGCATTTT. Encoded protein: CSARDPGQPQHF. The V call is TRBV20-1, the J call TRBJ1-5; no firm D call. There are 12 residues in the CDR3. V lost 0 bases and J lost 7, with 7 bases in between. Germline CDR1 and CDR2: DFQATT and SNEGSKA (reference sequence).

The V call is TRBV7-6, the J call TRBJ2-7, with TRBD2 matching over 12 bases. V shed 5 bases, J shed 7 bases, and the junction held 9 bases outside the gene matches. This CDR3 has 15 amino acids. Per the germline V gene, CDR1 is SGHVS and CDR2 is FNYEAQ. This chain's CDR3 is CASSRRLAGAGEQYF. CDR3 in DNA: TGTGCCAGCAGCCGACGACTAGCGGGAGCGGGGGAGCAGTACTTC. Full variable domain (remainder filled in from reference TRBV7-6 and TRBJ2-7): GAGVSQSPRYKVTKRGQDVALRCDPISGHVSLYWYRQALGQGPEFLTYFNYEAQQDKSGLPNDRFSAERPEGSISTLTIQRTEQRDSAMYRCASSRRLAGAGEQYFGPGTRLTVT.

This clonotype was counted a few times. This chain uses TRBV11-2 with TRBJ2-5; 10 bases align to TRBD1. The CDR3 runs to 17 residues. Germline CDR1 and CDR2: SGHAT and FQNNGV. The V segment lost 5 bases and the J segment 4 bases; nucleotides outside the gene matches: 13. The CDR3 DNA reads TGTGCCAGCAGCCCCTCGGGACAGGGGAGCGGGAGAGAGACCCAGTACTTC. Translated: CASSPSGQGSGRETQYF.

This clonotype was picked up a small number of times. The chain has TRBV7-2 and TRBJ2-1; 7 bases line up with TRBD2. Germline-derived CDR1 and CDR2 are SGHTA and FQGNSA. The CDR3 length is 13 residues. The V and J ends lost 0 bases and 8 bases, in that order; junction bases with no gene match: 1. CDR3 DNA sequence: TGTGCCAGCAGCTTAGCTAGCGGGTATGAGCAGTTCTTC. Amino acid sequence: CASSLASGYEQFF.

This clonotype was counted between two and nine times. The chain uses TRBV7-2 and TRBJ2-3; no clear D. The CDR3 runs to 13 residues. V lost 5 bases to trimming and J lost 1 base, with 7 bases between them. Germline CDR1 SGHTA, CDR2 FQGNSA. CDR3 sequence reads: CASSADGTDTQYF. CDR3 sequence (DNA): TGTGCCAGCAGCGCGGACGGCACAGATACGCAGTATTTT.

The chain combines TRBV7-8 with TRBJ1-6, with TRBD1 identical over 7 bases. With V trimmed by 5 bases and J by 0 bases, 7 bases remained unmatched. CDR3 length: 17 amino acids. Germline V lookup: CDR1 SGHVS, CDR2 FQNEAQ. For the CDR3, the DNA is TGTGCCAGCAGCCCCGACAGGGTGGGCTCCTATAATTCACCCCTCCACTTT. Residues: CASSPDRVGSYNSPLHF.

This clonotype has only a few counts. This chain uses TRBV6-1 with TRBJ2-1, with 9 bases that match TRBD1. In germline, CDR1 is MNHNS, CDR2 SASEGT. The trim removed 5 bases at V and 4 bases at J, leaving 6 bases unmatched. This CDR3 is 15 amino acids long. The DNA for the CDR3 is TGTGCCAGCAGTAGTCCCGGGACAGGGTACAATGAGCAGTTCTTC. Protein product: CASSSPGTGYNEQFF.

The gene calls are TRBV15 and TRBJ2-6; 14 bases fit TRBD2. Trimming took 8 bases from V and 0 from J; bases not matched to a gene: 15. This CDR3 is built from 21 residues. Germline CDR1 LNHNV, CDR2 YYDKDF (reference sequence). The CDR3 DNA follows: TGTGCCACCGAGGTTCGACAGGGGGGACTAGCGGGAGCCTCTGGGGCCAACGTCCTGACTTTC. Residues: CATEVRQGGLAGASGANVLTF.

This clonotype was seen a single time. It may be a read error: a sequence one base away is much more abundant. The chain carries TRBV7-2 and TRBJ1-2; 8 nucleotides line up with TRBD1. Germline V gives CDR1 SGHTA, CDR2 FQGNSA. The CDR3 covers 16 residues. As DNA, the CDR3 is TGTGCCGGCAGCTCGACCCAACTCCAGGGGGCTTATGGCTACACCTTC. It specifies CAGSSTQLQGAYGYTF.

The rearrangement joins TRBV6-1 to TRBJ2-3; TRBD2 agrees at 9 bases. J was trimmed by 0 bases and V by 5 bases; bases with no gene match: 0. Germline V gene data show CDR1 as MNHNS and CDR2 as SASEGT. This CDR3 has 14 amino acids. The CDR3 sequence is CASSTSGSTDTQYF. The CDR3 nucleotides read TGTGCCAGCAGTACTAGCGGGAGCACAGATACGCAGTATTTT.

The V and J genes are TRBV2 and TRBJ2-1; 7 positions match TRBD1. The CDR3 sequence is 12 residues long. Per the germline V gene, CDR1 is SNHLY and CDR2 is FYNNEI. The junction had 4 bases not matched to a gene; V was cut back by 3 bases and J by 11 bases. The DNA of the CDR3 is TGTGCCAGCAGTGATGAGGGGGCCCAGCAGTTCTTC. It codes for CASSDEGAQQFF.

This clonotype occurred a few times. V and J are TRBV28 and TRBJ2-7; the match to TRBD2 covers 10 bases. From germline, CDR1 is MDHEN and CDR2 SYDVKM. The trim removed 4 bases at V and 4 bases at J, leaving 7 bases unmatched. CDR3 length equals 15 residues. CDR3 bases: TGTGCCAGCAGTTATCGCGGACTAGCGGCTTACGAGCAGTACTTC. As protein: CASSYRGLAAYEQYF.

This clonotype ranks as medium-sized (0.01 to 0.1%). The chain combines TRBV20-1 with TRBJ1-6; 8 bases align to TRBD1. The CDR3 has 16 residues. V was clipped by 8 bases and J by 6 bases; unmatched bases: 15. The germline CDR1 and CDR2 sequences are DFQATT and SNEGSKA (reference sequence). Here the CDR3 DNA reads TGCAGTCTGACAGGGGCCGCAATGGTCGGTAATTCACCCCTCCACTTT. Translated, it gives CSLTGAAMVGNSPLHF.

The DNA of the CDR3 is TGTGCCAGCAGTGAACTAGCGGGGAACTACAATGAGCAGTTCTTC. Translation gives CASSELAGNYNEQFF. This sequence joins TRBV6-1 and TRBJ2-1, with 9 nucleotides matching TRBD2. V shed 2 bases, J shed 3 bases, and the junction held 2 bases outside the gene matches. The CDR3 sequence is 15 residues long. Germline V gene lookup returns CDR1 MNHNS and CDR2 SASEGT.

The genes are TRBV10-3 and TRBJ2-7; TRBD2 matches 7 bases. CDR1 is ENHRY and CDR2 is SYGVKD in the germline V gene. The CDR3 totals 14 residues. The ends lost 6 bases at V and 5 bases at J; junction bases unmatched: 10. Written as DNA, the CDR3 is TGTGCCATCAGGGATGGTGGGACTAAGGACGAGCAGTACTTC. It is translated as CAIRDGGTKDEQYF.

This clonotype was seen once. The chain links TRBV2 to TRBJ2-1, with 8 bases that match TRBD2. Germline V gene data show CDR1 as SNHLY and CDR2 as FYNNEI. The CDR3 is 15 amino acids. V lost 2 bases and J lost 3; bases outside the gene matches: 3. The DNA for the CDR3 is TGTGCCAGCAGTGAATTCACTAGCGGCTACAATGAGCAGTTCTTC. Translated, it gives CASSEFTSGYNEQFF.